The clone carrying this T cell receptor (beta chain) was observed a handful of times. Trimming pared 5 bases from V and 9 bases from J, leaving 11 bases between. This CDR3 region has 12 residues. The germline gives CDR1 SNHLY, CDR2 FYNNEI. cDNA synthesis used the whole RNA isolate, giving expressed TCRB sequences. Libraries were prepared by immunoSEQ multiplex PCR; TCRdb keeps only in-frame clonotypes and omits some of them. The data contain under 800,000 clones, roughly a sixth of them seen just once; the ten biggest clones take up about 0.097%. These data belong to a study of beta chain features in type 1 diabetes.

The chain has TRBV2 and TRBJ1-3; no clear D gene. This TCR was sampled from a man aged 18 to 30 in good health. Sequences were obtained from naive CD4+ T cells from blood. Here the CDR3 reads CASSNHLGTIYF. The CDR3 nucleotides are TGTGCCAGCAGTAATCACCTCGGCACCATATATTTT.